This T cell receptor (beta chain) is from a study of cytomegalovirus exposure and HLA in healthy donors. Background on the study: Among the roughly 370 genotyped donors, approximately 81% were placed in the Caucasian-associated ancestry cluster. General study points: Altogether, around 160 TCR beta chains were recorded as cytomegalovirus-associated.

Note on this clone: Its antigen remains unidentified.

The PCR had 60 Vbeta and 13 Jbeta primers. Profiled with immunoSEQ multiplex PCR; TCRdb holds only in-frame clones, not every one. Its table lists 150,000 or so clones. The ends were cut back, 4 bases at V and 7 bases at J, with 8 bases in the middle. The CDR3 length is 12 residues. Looked up from germline, CDR1 is SGDLS and CDR2 is YYNGEE. The V call is TRBV9, the J call TRBJ2-2, with no clear D. This sequence originates from a man aged 30-40 years in good health and CMV-seronegative. Sample: PBMCs. CDR3 DNA sequence: TGTGCCAGCAGCCTAGGGCACGGGGAGCTGTTTTTT. This translates into CASSLGHGELFF.